This TCR beta chain was captured in a study of shared clonotypes between healthy human individuals. Splitting of CD4+ cells produced CD45RA+ naive and CD45RA-negative memory subsets. Sequencing used immunoSEQ multiplex PCR; TCRdb keeps in-frame clones, though not all of them. The sample consists of about 610,000 clones, around 97% of them appearing once. The CDR3 covers 15 residues. The junction had 6 bases not matched to a gene; V was cut back by 6 bases and J by 2 bases. Germline lookup yields CDR1 ENHRY and CDR2 SYGVKD. The TCR was taken from a woman aged 25 to 39 in good health. Material for sequencing was naive CD4+ T cells sorted from blood. The subset was: CD45RA+ positively selected. V usage is TRBV10-3 and J usage is TRBJ2-3, with 9 nucleotides matching TRBD2. CDR3 bases: TGTGCCATCAGATGGGGCGGGAGGGACACAGATACGCAGTATTTT. It encodes CAIRWGGRDTDTQYF.